The 20 T cell receptor beta chains presented below share a single source sample, sequenced in a study of shared clonotypes between healthy human individuals. Assay: immunoSEQ multiplex PCR; the TCRdb copy retains only in-frame clones and omits some. The table includes approximately 2,000,000 clones, around 93% detected once. CD8 cells classed as naive were CD45RO-negative and positively selected for CCR7, excluding terminally differentiated effector memory CD45RA+ cells. The sequenced sample was naive CD8+ T cells from PBMCs. These receptors all stem from a man younger than 35 in good health. Some clones in this sample may be carry-over from other donors' samples.

This chain links TRBV15 with TRBJ2-7, with 7 bases aligning to TRBD1. Per germline, CDR1 LNHNV and CDR2 YYDKDF (reference sequence). The CDR3 spans 15 residues. Trimming took 4 bases from V and 0 from J; bases not matched to a gene: 6. The CDR3 reads CATSNVRGSSYEQYF. CDR3 in DNA: TGTGCCACCAGCAACGTCAGGGGGAGCTCCTACGAGCAGTACTTC.

V is TRBV7-9 and J is TRBJ2-7; 7 bases fit TRBD1. Germline V gene sequence: CDR1 SEHNR, CDR2 FQNEAQ (reference sequence). The V segment lost 5 bases and the J segment 2 bases; nucleotides outside the gene matches: 6. The CDR3 is 14 amino acids. The chain's CDR3 is CASSQGQFPYEQYF. Here the CDR3 DNA reads TGTGCCAGCAGCCAGGGACAGTTCCCCTACGAGCAGTACTTC.

Details on this clone: The sample holds other DNA sequences that translate to the same CDR3. CDR3 in amino acids: CASSLGLNQPQHF. CDR3 in DNA: TGTGCCAGCAGCTTGGGTCTGAATCAGCCCCAGCATTTT. The chain combines TRBV5-6 with TRBJ1-5; D gene ambiguous. This CDR3 is built from 13 residues. V was trimmed by 0 bases and J by 4 bases, leaving 5 bases between them. Germline V gives CDR1 SGHDT, CDR2 YYEEEE.

This clone came up once. The chain recombines TRBV10-3 with TRBJ1-1, with no clear D. CDR3 length equals 12 residues. Trimming pared 0 bases from V and 8 bases from J, leaving 7 bases between. The V gene's germline CDR1 is ENHRY and CDR2 SYGVKD. In DNA form, the CDR3 reads TGTGCCATCAGTGAGTCGAGGAAGGAAGCTTTCTTT. Its translation: CAISESRKEAFF.

The chain has TRBV28 and TRBJ2-3; 10 nucleotides align to TRBD2. Trimming cost V 4 bases and J 0 bases; bases outside gene matches: 4. CDR1 and CDR2 from the germline V gene are MDHEN and SYDVKM. CDR3 length equals 16 residues. The CDR3, as DNA: TGTGCCAGCAGTTCTGAGCGGGAGGGGAGCACAGATACGCAGTATTTT. Its translation is CASSSEREGSTDTQYF. The variable domain in full, with the rest retrieved from reference TRBV28 and TRBJ2-3, is DVKVTQSSRYLVKRTGEKVFLECVQDMDHENMFWYRQDPGLGLRLIYFSYDVKMKEKGDIPEGYSVSREKKERFSLILESASTNQTSMYLCASSSEREGSTDTQYFGPGTRLTVL.

The chain has TRBV4-3 and TRBJ2-7; TRBD1 matches at 10 bases. The trim removed 4 bases at V and 3 bases at J, leaving 3 bases unmatched. Germline loops: CDR1 LGHNA, CDR2 YSLEER. This CDR3 contains 14 residues. CDR3: CASSPDRGDYEQYF. CDR3 in DNA: TGCGCCAGCAGCCCGGACAGGGGGGACTACGAGCAGTACTTC.

A word on this clone: The conserved phenylalanine or tryptophan normally closing the CDR3 is absent here, so this likely arose from a read error. It is unclear where the CDR3 begins or ends on the DNA, so no DNA is shown, and the CDR3 is as TCRdb lists it. The V and J genes are TRBV7-9 and TRBJ2-3; the table assigns TRBD2, which was not confirmed against the DNA. With termini counted, the CDR3 has 13 amino acids. Germline V gives CDR1 SEHNR, CDR2 FQNEAQ (reference sequence). CDR3 in amino acids: CASSSIPGLADLD.

The chain links TRBV15 to TRBJ2-3; maybe TRBD2 (6 bases). The CDR3 extends over 22 amino acids. The germline V gene has CDR1 LNHNV and CDR2 YYDKDF (reference sequence). The V and J ends lost 1 base and 6 bases respectively, with 35 bases between them. This CDR3 is CATSRGDAYSDPQVGGQDTQYF. CDR3 nucleotides: TGTGCCACCAGCAGAGGGGACGCTTACAGCGACCCTCAAGTAGGAGGGCAGGATACGCAGTATTTT.

The V and J genes are TRBV4-3 and TRBJ2-2, with D hard to call. The length of the CDR3 is 13 residues. V gave up 0 bases and J gave up 7 bases, with 6 bases separating them. CDR1 is LGHNA and CDR2 is YSLEER in the germline V gene. The DNA for the CDR3 is TGCGCCAGCAGCCAAGATCTGAGCGGGGAGCTGTTTTTT. This gives the protein CASSQDLSGELFF.

A single count supports this clone. V usage is TRBV6-5 and J usage is TRBJ2-7; weak D call: TRBD2 (7 bases). CDR1 is MNHEY and CDR2 is SVGAGI in the germline V gene. Trimming removed 4 bases from V and 4 bases from J, with 17 bases in between. The CDR3 loop spans 15 amino acids. The CDR3 is CASSWSKGGEYEQYF. The CDR3 region has the DNA TGTGCCAGCAGTTGGTCAAAGGGGGGGGAGTACGAGCAGTACTTC.

The chain recombines TRBV7-3 with TRBJ2-5; weak D call: TRBD2 (6 bases). Germline lookup yields CDR1 SGHTA and CDR2 FQGTGA. V gave up 3 bases and J gave up 1 base, with 12 bases separating them. This CDR3 region has 15 residues. In nucleotides, the CDR3 is TGTGCCAGCAGCTTGGGGGGTGTGGTCCAAGAGACCCAGTACTTC. It is translated as CASSLGGVVQETQYF.

The chain is built from TRBV28 and TRBJ2-1; D remains unclear. This CDR3 is built from 10 residues. V lost 9 bases and J lost 3, with 3 bases in between. Looked up from germline, CDR1 is MDHEN and CDR2 is SYDVKM. Written as DNA, the CDR3 is TGTGCCAGTTACTACAATGAGCAGTTCTTC. Its translation: CASYYNEQFF. The full variable domain, in which reference TRBV28 and TRBJ2-1 provide the parts outside the CDR3, is DVKVTQSSRYLVKRTGEKVFLECVQDMDHENMFWYRQDPGLGLRLIYFSYDVKMKEKGDIPEGYSVSREKKERFSLILESASTNQTSMYLCASYYNEQFFGPGTRLTVL.

As concerns this clone: Other DNA sequences in this sample translate to the same CDR3. This chain uses TRBV5-1 with TRBJ2-7, with D uncertain. V gave up 0 bases and J gave up 1 base, with 8 bases separating them. Germline CDR1 SGHRS, CDR2 YFSETQ. The CDR3 has 14 residues. The CDR3 loop reads CASSLAIGSYEQYF. CDR3 DNA: TGCGCCAGCAGCTTGGCCATAGGGTCCTACGAGCAGTACTTC.

The chain couples TRBV28 to TRBJ1-3; D might be TRBD1 (6 bases). Trimming cost V 2 bases and J 4 bases, with 15 bases left between them. The CDR3 runs to 16 residues. Germline lookup yields CDR1 MDHEN and CDR2 SYDVKM. The CDR3 bases are TGTGCCAGCAGTTTAGGGGAGGGACACTCAGGAAACACCATATATTTT. Residues: CASSLGEGHSGNTIYF.

The rearrangement joins TRBV19 to TRBJ1-5; 9 nucleotides align to TRBD1. CDR3 length equals 14 residues. Trimming took 7 bases from V and 3 from J; bases not matched to a gene: 4. From germline, CDR1 is LNHDA and CDR2 SQIVND (reference sequence). Written as DNA, the CDR3 is TGTGCCAGTAACACAGGGGGCTACAATCAGCCCCAGCATTTT. Amino acid sequence: CASNTGGYNQPQHF.

The chain is built from TRBV27 and TRBJ1-2; 7 bases are a match to TRBD1. The CDR3 is made up of 14 amino acids. The V and J ends lost 5 bases and 3 bases, in that order; junction bases with no gene match: 6. The germline V gene has CDR1 MNHEY and CDR2 SMNVEV (reference sequence). The CDR3 reads CASSPRTGYYGYTF. The DNA for the CDR3 is TGTGCCAGCAGTCCTCGGACAGGCTACTATGGCTACACCTTC.

This clone came up once. The V gene is TRBV5-6, the J gene TRBJ2-6; 10 bases map to TRBD1. Unmatched junction bases numbered 7, after V lost 4 bases and J lost 0 bases. Per the germline V gene, CDR1 is SGHDT and CDR2 is YYEEEE. The CDR3 contains 18 residues. The CDR3 region has the DNA TGTGCCAGCAGCCTCGGGACAGGGGCTCCCTCTGGGGCCAACGTCCTGACTTTC. This encodes CASSLGTGAPSGANVLTF.

V and J are TRBV29-1 and TRBJ2-7; D is ambiguous. V gave up 7 bases and J gave up 2 bases, with 18 bases separating them. Germline V gene lookup returns CDR1 SQVTM and CDR2 ANQGSEA. This CDR3 contains 14 residues. The DNA of the CDR3 is TGCAGCGGCCGGTTAAGGGAATATCCCTACGAGCAGTACTTC. It translates to CSGRLREYPYEQYF.

This clone was picked up one time. The sample holds other DNA sequences that translate to the same CDR3. CDR3 sequence reads: CASSESRSYEQYF. The CDR3 DNA sequence: TGCGCCAGCAGTGAGTCCCGCTCCTACGAGCAGTACTTC. The chain is built from TRBV10-2 and TRBJ2-7, with D hard to call. Germline assignment: CDR1 WSHSY and CDR2 SAAADI. V was pared by 0 bases and J by 0 bases, with 3 bases between. The CDR3 sequence is 13 residues long.

The V and J genes are TRBV7-9 and TRBJ2-7, with 7 bases that match TRBD1. Germline V gene lookup returns CDR1 SEHNR and CDR2 FQNEAQ (reference sequence). The junction had 4 bases not matched to a gene; V was cut back by 0 bases and J by 2 bases. This CDR3 has 15 residues. This CDR3 is CASSLALGQAYEQYF. CDR3 coding DNA: TGTGCCAGCAGCTTAGCGCTTGGACAGGCCTACGAGCAGTACTTC.